The 24 T cell receptor beta chains in this list originate from one sample, sequenced in a study of cytomegalovirus exposure and HLA in healthy donors. The PCR employed 60 Vbeta primers together with 13 Jbeta primers. The protocol was immunoSEQ multiplex PCR, while the TCRdb copy is restricted to in-frame clones and leaves out a portion. Among under 200,000 clones, approximately 67% were seen once, and the ten largest hold roughly 4.1%. Sequencing used PBMCs. The source is a woman younger than 30 in good health and CMV-seropositive.

This chain joins TRBV6-6 and TRBJ2-1; 11 bases line up with TRBD2. Germline CDR1 is MNHNY and CDR2 is SVGAGI (reference sequence). The CDR3 loop spans 13 amino acids. Trimming cost V 7 bases and J 7 bases; bases outside gene matches: 3. The CDR3: CASTLAGGNEQFF. CDR3 DNA sequence: TGTGCCAGCACCTTAGCGGGAGGGAATGAGCAGTTCTTC.

The gene calls are TRBV4-1 and TRBJ2-5; D is unclear. The J call may be wrong; the DNA end is better matched by TRBJ2-7. CDR3 length: 16 residues. Germline V gene data show CDR1 as MGHRA and CDR2 as YSYEKL. The DNA of the CDR3 is TGCGCCAGCAGCCAAGATCACGATTCTTACTCCTACGAGCAGTACTTC. It codes for CASSQDHDSYSYEQYF.

This clone was picked up a small number of times. The V and J genes are TRBV10-3 and TRBJ2-7; possible D gene TRBD1, 6 bases. Germline CDR1 is ENHRY and CDR2 is SYGVKD. The V and J ends lost 0 bases and 3 bases respectively, with 15 bases between them. CDR3 size: 16 residues. The CDR3 protein is CAISESRPGVLYEQYF. CDR3 sequence (DNA): TGTGCCATCAGTGAGTCACGCCCAGGGGTGCTCTACGAGCAGTACTTC.

The sample holds a few counts of this clone. The chain has TRBV6-1 and TRBJ2-1; D gene uncertain. V dropped 2 bases and J dropped 2 bases, with 10 bases sitting between them. This CDR3 spans 15 amino acids. In germline, CDR1 is MNHNS, CDR2 SASEGT. The CDR3 here is CASSERWSPYNEQFF. In DNA form, the CDR3 reads TGTGCCAGCAGTGAAAGGTGGAGCCCCTACAATGAGCAGTTCTTC.

This clone was observed a few times. The chain recombines TRBV29-1 with TRBJ1-2; D might be TRBD1 (6 bases). The V gene's germline CDR1 is SQVTM and CDR2 ANQGSEA. Trimming removed 7 bases at V and 4 bases at J, with 19 bases between. This CDR3 comprises 14 residues. The CDR3 DNA reads as TGCAGCGCCGATACATCGACAGGCCTCTATGGCTACACCTTC. It encodes CSADTSTGLYGYTF.

The chain uses TRBV9 and TRBJ2-5, with D possibly matching TRBD2 (7 bases). Gene TRBJ2-7 matches the end of the DNA better, so the J call may be wrong. This CDR3 has 14 amino acids. The germline V gene encodes CDR1 SGDLS and CDR2 YYNGEE. The CDR3, as DNA: TGTGCCAGCAGCGTAGGCGGGGGCTCGGGCGAGCAGTACTTC. This encodes CASSVGGGSGEQYF.

The chain carries TRBV27 and TRBJ2-1, with D hard to call. This CDR3 contains 13 residues. The ends were cut back, 7 bases at V and 4 bases at J, with 11 bases in the middle. CDR1 and CDR2 (germline): MNHEY, SMNVEV (reference sequence). Here the CDR3 DNA reads TGTGCCAGCACAAGCTCCCTTTACAATGAGCAGTTCTTC. Residues: CASTSSLYNEQFF.

The chain carries TRBV2 and TRBJ2-1, with 9 nucleotides matching TRBD1. V lost 9 bases and J lost 6; bases outside the gene matches: 6. This CDR3 comprises 13 residues. CDR1 and CDR2 (germline): SNHLY, FYNNEI. The DNA for the CDR3 is TGTGCCAGAACAGGGGGCGTGGGCAATGAGCAGTTCTTC. This codes for CARTGGVGNEQFF. Full variable domain (remainder filled in from reference TRBV2 and TRBJ2-1): EPEVTQTPSHQVTQMGQEVILRCVPISNHLYFYWYRQILGQKVEFLVSFYNNEISEKSEIFDDQFSVERPDGSNFTLKIRSTKLEDSAMYFCARTGGVGNEQFFGPGTRLTVL.

This CDR3 reads CASRIPSDPDGYTF. The DNA of the CDR3 is TGTGCCAGCAGAATCCCCTCAGATCCAGATGGCTACACCTTC. The chain employs TRBV6-1 and TRBJ1-2; D unclear. The CDR3 totals 14 residues. Trimming removed 6 bases from V and 6 bases from J, with 17 bases in between. Germline CDR1 is MNHNS and CDR2 is SASEGT.

The chain is built from TRBV28 and TRBJ2-7, with TRBD1 matching 9 bases. CDR3 length equals 15 residues. J gave up 6 bases and V 6 bases, and 12 bases lay outside the gene matches. In germline, CDR1 is MDHEN, CDR2 SYDVKM. CDR3 protein: CASRVTGTGSSEQYF. The CDR3 DNA reads as TGTGCCAGCAGAGTGACCGGGACAGGGTCTAGCGAGCAGTACTTC.

This clone was seen a single time. The J gene is TRBJ1-1, the V gene TRBV7-8; D is unclear. This CDR3 is 14 amino acids long. Germline assignment: CDR1 SGHVS and CDR2 FQNEAQ. Trimming took 5 bases from V and 3 from J, leaving 13 bases between them. CDR3 region: CASSLLVGDTEAFF. CDR3 DNA: TGTGCCAGCAGCCTTCTAGTGGGAGACACTGAAGCTTTCTTT. Drawing the rest from reference TRBV7-8 and TRBJ1-1, the complete variable domain is GAGVSQSPRYKVAKRGQDVALRCDPISGHVSLFWYQQALGQGPEFLTYFQNEAQLDKSGLPSDRFFAERPEGSVSTLKIQRTQQEDSAVYLCASSLLVGDTEAFFGQGTRLTVV.

The rearrangement joins TRBV9 to TRBJ1-1; D not certain. The CDR3 sequence is 14 residues long. Per germline, CDR1 SGDLS and CDR2 YYNGEE. With 0 bases removed from V and 4 bases from J, the gap between germline ends came to 10 bases. CDR3 in DNA: TGTGCCAGCAGCGTAGCGTCCTTCGGCACTGAAGCTTTCTTT. This gives the protein CASSVASFGTEAFF.

The rearrangement links TRBV7-9 to TRBJ2-5; D may be TRBD1 (6 bases). V lost 7 bases and J 5 bases, leaving 20 bases between the germline ends. The germline V gene encodes CDR1 SEHNR and CDR2 FQNEAQ (reference sequence). The CDR3 is 15 residues long. CDR3 sequence: CASTQGTYLGETQYF. The CDR3 nucleotides are TGTGCCAGCACCCAGGGGACCTACCTTGGGGAGACCCAGTACTTC.

This clone was found a few times. The V call is TRBV15, the J call TRBJ1-1; 7 bases line up with TRBD1. Trimming at V came to 3 bases and at J to 5 bases, leaving 6 bases not matched to a gene. The CDR3 is 14 amino acids. From germline, CDR1 is LNHNV and CDR2 YYDKDF (reference sequence). CDR3 residues: CATSRLTGVTEAFF. CDR3 DNA sequence: TGTGCCACCAGCAGGCTCACAGGGGTTACTGAAGCTTTCTTT. Using reference TRBV15 and TRBJ1-1 for the parts outside the CDR3, the full variable domain is DAMVIQNPRYQVTQFGKPVTLSCSQTLNHNVMYWYQQKSSQAPKLLFHYYDKDFNNEADTPDNFQSRRPNTSFCFLDIRSPGLGDTAMYLCATSRLTGVTEAFFGQGTRLTVV.

J is TRBJ2-2 and V is TRBV2; TRBD2 matches at 12 bases. Per the germline V gene, CDR1 is SNHLY and CDR2 is FYNNEI. The CDR3 has 18 amino acids. V gave up 8 bases and J gave up 2 bases; unmatched junction bases: 12. The CDR3 loop is CASEFGTSGHRNTGELFF. The CDR3 DNA sequence: TGTGCCAGCGAATTCGGGACTAGCGGGCACCGAAACACCGGGGAGCTGTTTTTT.

V and J are TRBV5-1 and TRBJ2-5; 7 positions match TRBD1. Trimming took 3 bases from V and 1 from J; bases not matched to a gene: 9. This CDR3 spans 16 amino acids. Germline CDR1 reads SGHRS; CDR2 reads YFSETQ. The CDR3: CASSYSGQPIQETQYF. Here the CDR3 DNA reads TGCGCCAGCAGCTACTCGGGACAGCCCATCCAAGAGACCCAGTACTTC.

The rearrangement joins TRBV5-1 to TRBJ1-2; possibly TRBD1 for D (6 bases). The CDR3 length is 13 residues. The germline V gene has CDR1 SGHRS and CDR2 YFSETQ. The V end was cut by 4 bases, the J end by 4 bases, with 11 bases between. CDR3 protein: CASSLTGTYGYTF. DNA for the CDR3: TGCGCCAGCAGCCTCACAGGGACCTATGGCTACACCTTC.

Only a few counts were recorded for this clone. The chain uses TRBV10-3 and TRBJ2-3; 11 bases are a match to TRBD1. With V trimmed by 10 bases and J by 5 bases, 5 bases remained unmatched. CDR3 length equals 13 residues. Germline V gene data show CDR1 as ENHRY and CDR2 as SYGVKD. This CDR3 is CASGDRGGDTQYF. The CDR3 coding sequence is TGTGCCAGTGGGGACAGGGGGGGAGATACGCAGTATTTT.

The CDR3 DNA follows: TGCGCCAGCAGCCAAGAAGGGACTAGCGGGGGGGCCATGGATGAGCAGTTCTTC. Translating gives CASSQEGTSGGAMDEQFF. This chain links TRBV4-1 with TRBJ2-1, with 16 bases lining up with TRBD2. V shed 0 bases and J 8 bases; nucleotides not matched to a gene: 7. The germline V gene encodes CDR1 MGHRA and CDR2 YSYEKL. The CDR3 runs to 18 residues.

This clone was observed once. This chain uses TRBV27 with TRBJ1-5, with TRBD1 as a possible D gene (6 bases). The germline CDR1 and CDR2 sequences are MNHEY and SMNVEV (reference sequence). Trimming shortened V by 6 bases and J by 6 bases, and 18 bases separated the two germline ends. The CDR3 covers 15 residues. The CDR3 sequence is CASSPKGGLSQPQHF. The CDR3 nucleotides are TGTGCCAGCAGCCCGAAAGGGGGTCTCTCTCAGCCCCAGCATTTT.

The V call is TRBV21-1, the J call TRBJ1-5; whether TRBD1, the table's D call, matches the DNA was not checked. TRBV21-1 is a known pseudogene. The CDR3 totals 17 residues. In DNA, the CDR3 is TGTGCCAGCAGCAAAGCGCTTTCAACAGGTGGGAATCAGCCCCAGCATTTT. Its protein is CASSKALSTGGNQPQHF.

This clone occurred a few times. The chain employs TRBV6-5 and TRBJ2-6, with D hard to call. In germline, CDR1 is MNHEY, CDR2 SVGAGI. This CDR3 region has 14 residues. V gave up 5 bases and J gave up 0 bases, with 5 bases separating them. The CDR3 nucleotides are TGTGCCAGCAGTCGTCCCTCTGGGGCCAACGTCCTGACTTTC. Protein product: CASSRPSGANVLTF.

The gene calls are TRBV14 and TRBJ2-7; D is ambiguous. This CDR3 is 17 amino acids long. V was clipped by 4 bases and J by 2 bases, with 21 bases between them. The germline V gene encodes CDR1 SGHDN and CDR2 FVKESK. CDR3 sequence: CASSREAPGAKAYEQYF. CDR3 coding DNA: TGTGCCAGCAGCCGAGAGGCCCCCGGAGCCAAAGCCTACGAGCAGTACTTC.

This chain links TRBV5-4 with TRBJ2-3; no clear D gene. This CDR3 is 13 amino acids long. V was pared by 4 bases and J by 0 bases, with 6 bases between. Germline CDR1 SGHNT, CDR2 YYREEE (reference sequence). The CDR3, as DNA: TGTGCCAGCAGCGTAACTAGCACAGATACGCAGTATTTT. It codes for CASSVTSTDTQYF.